A selection of T cell receptor beta chains follows, all from one sample in a study of CD8 T cells in Susac syndrome. TCRdb re-called the immunoSEQ multiplex PCR reads through MiXCR, storing one row per CDR3 protein. The sample includes 150,000 to 200,000 distinct CDR3 sequences, roughly 94% of them seen just once. The sequencing sample was made of CD4+ T cells from PBMCs. Receptor source: a human donor in good health. Both conserved end residues are part of each CDR3. The order of the fields is D gene, V gene, J gene, CDR3 DNA, CDR3 protein. A D gene is named only where the DNA matches it firmly.

>.|TRBV6-2/TRBV6-3|TRBJ2-5
TGTGCCAGCAGGACGGAGAACCAAGAGACCCAGTACTTC
CASRTENQETQYF
>.|TRBV6-6|TRBJ2-5
TGTGCCAGCAGTCCGTCGGGGTCGGTGTGGGAGACCCAGTACTTC
CASSPSGSVWETQYF
>TRBD2|TRBV10-1|TRBJ2-1
TGCGCCAGCAGCAGACTAGCGGGGGGACAAAATGAGCAGTTCTTC
CASSRLAGGQNEQFF
>TRBD1|TRBV18|TRBJ1-2
TGTGCCAGCTCACCAAATGGGCAGGGGGAAAATGGCTACACCTTC
CASSPNGQGENGYTF
>.|TRBV28|TRBJ1-5
TGTGCCAGCAGTAAAGGGAACTTAAGGGAGCCCCAGCATTTT
CASSKGNLREPQHF
>.|TRBV18|TRBJ2-1
TGTGCCAGCTCACCACCATCGGTCAATGAGCAGTTCTTC
CASSPPSVNEQFF
>.|TRBV7-9|TRBJ2-1
TGTGCCAGCAGCTTATCGGCAAGTTACAATGAGCAGTTCTTC
CASSLSASYNEQFF
>.|TRBV7-2|TRBJ1-2
TGTGCCAGCAGCCCCGGACGACGGGGCTACACCTTC
CASSPGRRGYTF
>.|TRBV3-1|TRBJ1-5
TGTGCCAGCAGCCAGAGAGGCGGCAATCAGCCCCAGCATTTT
CASSQRGGNQPQHF
>.|TRBV5-1|TRBJ2-7
TGCGCCAGCAGAGATTTAACAGGAGGGGAGCAGTACTTC
CASRDLTGGEQYF
>TRBD1|TRBV7-2|TRBJ1-1
TGTGCCAGCAGCTCCCGGGACAGGAACACTGAAGCTTTCTTT
CASSSRDRNTEAFF
>.|TRBV18|TRBJ2-7
TGTGCCAGCTCACCACCGACGTCTGGGGTCTACGAGCAGTACTTC
CASSPPTSGVYEQYF
>.|TRBV20-1|TRBJ2-7
TGCGGATACAGGAGGGGTAGCGAGCAGTACTTC
CGYRRGSEQYF
>.|TRBV5-1|TRBJ1-6
TGCGCCAGCAGCCCAGGACACGACTGGGAATCACCCCTCCACTTT
CASSPGHDWESPLHF
>.|TRBV5-6|TRBJ1-3
TGTGCCAGCAGCTTGGTCTGGGCCAACTCTGGAAACACCATATATTTT
CASSLVWANSGNTIYF
>.|TRBV30|TRBJ2-7
TGTGCCTGGAGCCCTGTACCGGACGAGCAGTACTTC
CAWSPVPDEQYF
>TRBD1|TRBV2|TRBJ2-7
TGTGCCAGCAGTGAGGGGACAGGGACCACCTACGAGCAGTACTTC
CASSEGTGTTYEQYF
>TRBD1|TRBV7-8|TRBJ2-7
TGTGCCAGCAGTAAACAGGGGGTCGCTACATACGAGCAGTACTTC
CASSKQGVATYEQYF
>.|TRBV3-1|TRBJ2-5
TGTGCCAGCAGCCAAGCTACTTGGGAGACCCAGTACTTC
CASSQATWETQYF
>.|TRBV3-1|TRBJ1-2
TGTGCCAGCAGTCGGACGGAACTCTATGGCTACACCTTC
CASSRTELYGYTF
>.|TRBV29-1|TRBJ2-3
TGCAGCGTTGATCTAGTCGGCACAGATACGCAGTATTTT
CSVDLVGTDTQYF
>.|TRBV3-1|TRBJ2-5
TGTGCCAGCAGCCCCCTGACGATCCAAGAGACCCAGTACTTC
CASSPLTIQETQYF
>.|TRBV7-2|TRBJ2-3
TGTGCCAGCAGCCCGCGGAAGGCTACAGATACGCAGTATTTT
CASSPRKATDTQYF
>.|TRBV20-1|TRBJ1-6
TGCAGTGCTAGAAAGGACACGAATTCACCCCTCCACTTT
CSARKDTNSPLHF